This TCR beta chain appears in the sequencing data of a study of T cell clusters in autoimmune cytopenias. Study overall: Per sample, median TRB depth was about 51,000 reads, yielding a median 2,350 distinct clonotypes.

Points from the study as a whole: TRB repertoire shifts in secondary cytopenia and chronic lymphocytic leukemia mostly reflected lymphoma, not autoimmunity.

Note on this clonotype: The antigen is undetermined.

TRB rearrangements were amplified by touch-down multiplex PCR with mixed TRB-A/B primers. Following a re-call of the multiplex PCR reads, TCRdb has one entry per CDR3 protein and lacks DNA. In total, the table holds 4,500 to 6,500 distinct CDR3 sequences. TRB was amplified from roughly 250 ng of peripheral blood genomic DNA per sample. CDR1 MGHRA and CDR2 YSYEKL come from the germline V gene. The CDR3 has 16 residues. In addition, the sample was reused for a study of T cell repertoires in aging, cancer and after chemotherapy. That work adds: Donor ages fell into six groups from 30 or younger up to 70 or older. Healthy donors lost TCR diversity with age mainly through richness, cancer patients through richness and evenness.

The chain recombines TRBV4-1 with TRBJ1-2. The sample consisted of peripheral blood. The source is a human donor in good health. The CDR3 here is CASSQDFYSPNYGYTF.